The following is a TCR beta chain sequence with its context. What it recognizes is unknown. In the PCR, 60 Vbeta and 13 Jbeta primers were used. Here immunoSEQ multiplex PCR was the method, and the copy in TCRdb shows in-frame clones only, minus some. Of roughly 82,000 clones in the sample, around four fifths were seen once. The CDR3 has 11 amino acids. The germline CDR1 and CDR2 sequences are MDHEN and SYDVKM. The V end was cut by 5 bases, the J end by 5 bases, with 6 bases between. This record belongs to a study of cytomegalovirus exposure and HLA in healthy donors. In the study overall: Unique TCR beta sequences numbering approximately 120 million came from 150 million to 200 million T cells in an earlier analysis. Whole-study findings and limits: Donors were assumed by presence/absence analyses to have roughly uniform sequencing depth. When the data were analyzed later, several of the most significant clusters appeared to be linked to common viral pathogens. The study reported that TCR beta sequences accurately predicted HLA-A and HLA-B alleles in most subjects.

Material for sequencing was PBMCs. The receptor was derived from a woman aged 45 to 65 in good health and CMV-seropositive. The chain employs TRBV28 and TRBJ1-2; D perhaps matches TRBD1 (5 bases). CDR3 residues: CASSDSYGYTF. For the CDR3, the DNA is TGTGCCAGCAGTGACAGTTATGGCTACACCTTC.